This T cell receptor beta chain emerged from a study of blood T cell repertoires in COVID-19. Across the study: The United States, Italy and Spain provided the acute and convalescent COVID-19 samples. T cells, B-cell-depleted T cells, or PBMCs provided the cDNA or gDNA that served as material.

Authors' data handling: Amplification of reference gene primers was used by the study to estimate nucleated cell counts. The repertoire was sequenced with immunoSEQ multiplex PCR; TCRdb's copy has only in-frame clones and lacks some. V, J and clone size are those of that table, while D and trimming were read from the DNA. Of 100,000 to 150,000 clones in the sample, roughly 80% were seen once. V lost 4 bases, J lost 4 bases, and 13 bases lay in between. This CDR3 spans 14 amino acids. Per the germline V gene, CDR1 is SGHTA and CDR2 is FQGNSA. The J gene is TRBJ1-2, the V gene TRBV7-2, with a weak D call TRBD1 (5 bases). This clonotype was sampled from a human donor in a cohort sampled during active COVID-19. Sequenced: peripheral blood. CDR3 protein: CASSSGDRGYGYTF. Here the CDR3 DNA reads TGTGCCAGCAGCTCGGGGGATCGGGGCTATGGCTACACCTTC.